These 10 T cell receptor beta chains were all obtained from the same sample, sequenced in a study of T cells in Graves' hyperthyroidism and ophthalmopathy. Amplification of TCR beta CDR3 regions used RNA as the template. TCR CDR3 underwent first-round RT-PCR with the HTBI primer set. TCRdb reprocessed the multiplex PCR reads via MiXCR and lists one record per CDR3 protein. In the table there are some 92,000 distinct CDR3 sequences, approximately 40% of which are singletons. The sample consisted of peripheral blood or thyroid tissue (not recorded which). The receptors derive from a woman aged 30 to 39 with Graves' hyperthyroidism.

At least ten counts were recorded for this clonotype. The chain is built from TRBV20-1 and TRBJ2-7; D may correspond to TRBD1 or TRBD2 (5 bases each). V was shortened by 4 bases and J by 9 bases, with 10 bases between the two germline ends. CDR3 length: 10 residues. Germline V gene sequence: CDR1 DFQATT, CDR2 SNEGSKA (reference sequence). The CDR3 reads CSAITGGQYF. In nucleotides, the CDR3 is TGCAGTGCTATAACAGGAGGGCAGTACTTC.

Concerning this clonotype itself: At one of its ends the junction is not consistent with the germline gene, which may arise from a read error. V gene TRBV20-1 combines with J gene TRBJ2-5; D gene uncertain. Germline values: CDR1 DFQATT, CDR2 SNEGSKA (reference sequence). The CDR3 contains 13 residues. CDR3 coding DNA: TGCAGTGCTAGAAATCCCTTCCAAGAGGCCCAGTACTTT. It is translated as CSARNPFQEAQYF.

This clonotype was found once. This sequence joins TRBV12-3 or TRBV12-4 and TRBJ1-3, with D perhaps matching TRBD1 (5 bases). Trimming left V 5 bases short and J 14 bases short, with 22 bases between. The CDR3 totals 14 residues. The CDR3 reads CASSVEGLGNAVYF. CDR3 nucleotide sequence: TGTGCCAGCAGTGTCGAGGGGCTTGGAAACGCCGTATATTTT.

The chain couples TRBV7-9 to TRBJ2-7; TRBD2 matches at 10 bases. This CDR3 has 17 residues. J was trimmed by 3 bases and V by 4 bases; bases with no gene match: 12. CDR1 SEHNR and CDR2 FQNEAQ come from the germline V gene (reference sequence). The CDR3 loop reads CASSSPGAGGPVYEQYF. Here the CDR3 DNA reads TGTGCCAGCAGCTCCCCGGGAGCGGGAGGGCCGGTCTACGAGCAGTACTTC. The full variable domain, rest sourced from reference TRBV7-9 and TRBJ2-7, is DTGVSQNPRHKITKRGQNVTFRCDPISEHNRLYWYRQTLGQGPEFLTYFQNEAQLEKSRLLSDRFSAERPKGSFSTLEIQRTEQGDSAMYLCASSSPGAGGPVYEQYFGPGTRLTVT.

There are a few counts of this clonotype. A much larger clone is a single base away; this may be a read error. This chain joins TRBV13 and TRBJ1-1; the D gene is possibly TRBD1 (5 bases). The germline CDR1 and CDR2 sequences are PRHDT and FYEKMQ (reference sequence). Trimming stripped 6 bases from V and 1 base from J, with 15 bases between. The CDR3 is 15 residues long. The CDR3 DNA follows: TGTGCCAGCAGTTACCACGCCAGGGCGAACACTGAAGCTTTCTTT. Its protein is CASSYHARANTEAFF.

The table lists this clonotype with many counts. The chain combines TRBV28 with TRBJ1-6; D gene ambiguous. Germline assignment: CDR1 MDHEN and CDR2 SYDVKM. Deletions cut 3 bases from V and 7 bases from J, with 10 bases between. The CDR3 spans 14 residues. The CDR3: CASSFSRLNSPLHF. For the CDR3, the DNA is TGTGCCAGCAGTTTCTCCAGGCTGAATTCACCCCTCCACTTT.

This chain links TRBV5-1 with TRBJ2-7, with TRBD2 matching over 13 bases. The CDR3 contains 15 residues. Germline trimming cut 4 bases from V and 7 bases from J; bases unmatched to any gene: 8. Germline V gene data show CDR1 as SGHRS and CDR2 as YFSETQ. The CDR3 is CASSATSGRAGEQYF. In DNA, the CDR3 is TGCGCCAGCAGCGCCACTAGCGGGAGGGCCGGTGAGCAGTACTTC.

This chain links TRBV15 with TRBJ2-5; 9 bases match TRBD1. V shed 3 bases, J shed 2 bases, and the junction held 7 bases outside the gene matches. The CDR3 has 16 residues. Germline CDR1 LNHNV, CDR2 YYDKDF (reference sequence). CDR3 nucleotide sequence: TGTGCCACCAGCAGCTCCGGGACAGGGAATCAAGAGACCCAGTACTTC. Amino acid sequence: CATSSSGTGNQETQYF.

The chain links TRBV2 to TRBJ1-4; no clear D. There are 15 residues in the CDR3. V was clipped by 3 bases and J by 8 bases, with 16 bases between them. Looked up from germline, CDR1 is SNHLY and CDR2 is FYNNEI. As DNA, the CDR3 is TGTGCCAGCAGTGAGGTCGCCGGGGTTGCGGAAAAACTGTTTTTT. As protein: CASSEVAGVAEKLFF.

A note on this clonotype: A read error may account for a junction end that differs from germline. The V call is TRBV9, the J call TRBJ2-2, with D perhaps matching TRBD1 or TRBD2 (7 bases each). CDR1 and CDR2 from the germline V gene are SGDLS and YYNGEE. This CDR3 region has 15 residues. CDR3 in DNA: TGTGCCAGCAGTGGCATGGGAGGGGGCACCGGGGAACTGTTTTTT. Translating gives CASSGMGGGTGELFF.